This entry lists 18 T cell receptor beta chains sequenced from one sample in a study of shared T cell receptors in the human thymus. The repertoire was sequenced with immunoSEQ multiplex PCR; TCRdb's copy has only in-frame clones and lacks some. This table has around 68,000 clones, nearly 95% appearing once. Sequencing was carried out using thymocytes. These receptors were obtained from a human donor.

V usage is TRBV5-4 and J usage is TRBJ1-1, with a weak D call TRBD1 (5 bases). V lost 1 base, J lost 7 bases, and 14 bases lay in between. Germline CDR1 and CDR2: SGHNT and YYREEE (reference sequence). There are 14 residues in the CDR3. CDR3: CASSLYGTENEAFF. In DNA, the CDR3 is TGTGCCAGCAGCTTGTACGGGACGGAAAATGAAGCTTTCTTT.

This clone came up once. The chain joins TRBV14 to TRBJ2-3; D is perhaps TRBD1 or TRBD2 (5 bases each). Germline V gene sequence: CDR1 SGHDN, CDR2 FVKESK. V was pared by 4 bases and J by 4 bases, with 15 bases between. CDR3 length: 15 amino acids. The CDR3 DNA follows: TGTGCCAGCAGCCGCCCAGGGACGGTTGCAGATACGCAGTATTTT. Its protein product is CASSRPGTVADTQYF.

The chain carries TRBV4-3 and TRBJ2-5, with 8 nucleotides matching TRBD2. Per the germline V gene, CDR1 is LGHNA and CDR2 is YSLEER. The CDR3 sequence is 16 residues long. V lost 2 bases, J lost 4 bases, and 9 bases stayed unmatched. CDR3 protein: CASSQRYRGGIETQYF. For the CDR3, the DNA is TGCGCCAGCAGCCAAAGATACCGGGGGGGCATAGAGACCCAGTACTTC.

The rearrangement uses TRBV5-1 and TRBJ2-1; a possible D gene is TRBD2 (5 bases). CDR1 is SGHRS and CDR2 is YFSETQ in the germline V gene. V was shortened by 4 bases and J by 5 bases, with 7 bases between the two germline ends. The CDR3 has 12 residues. The CDR3 reads CASSTGNNEQFF. CDR3 DNA sequence: TGCGCCAGCAGCACGGGAAACAATGAGCAGTTCTTC. Complete variable domain (other parts from reference TRBV5-1 and TRBJ2-1): KAGVTQTPRYLIKTRGQQVTLSCSPISGHRSVSWYQQTPGQGLQFLFEYFSETQRNKGNFPGRFSGRQFSNSRSEMNVSTLELGDSALYLCASSTGNNEQFFGPGTRLTVL.

The gene calls are TRBV28 and TRBJ1-2, with 7 bases identical to TRBD1. The germline gives CDR1 MDHEN, CDR2 SYDVKM. This CDR3 is 14 amino acids long. The J segment lost 6 bases and the V segment lost 4 bases, leaving 8 bases of the junction unmatched. CDR3 coding DNA: TGTGCCAGCAGTTACACAGGGGAGAGGAATGGCTACACCTTC. This gives the protein CASSYTGERNGYTF.

This rearrangement joins TRBV4-1 to TRBJ2-3; D uncertain. The germline V and J ends were trimmed by 2 bases and 3 bases, with 9 bases remaining between them. CDR3 length equals 14 residues. Germline CDR1 and CDR2: MGHRA and YSYEKL. CDR3 in DNA: TGCGCCAGCAGCCAAAGGTCAGTTACAGATACGCAGTATTTT. Amino acids: CASSQRSVTDTQYF.

This clone was counted once. V and J are TRBV6-1 and TRBJ1-2; 7 nucleotides line up with TRBD1. This CDR3 has 15 residues. After removal of 3 bases from V and 4 bases from J, the junction contained 8 bases not matched to a gene. Germline lookup yields CDR1 MNHNS and CDR2 SASEGT. CDR3 nucleotide sequence: TGTGCCAGCAGTGATGGGGGGGACAGTGTCTATGGCTACACCTTC. Protein: CASSDGGDSVYGYTF.

This sequence joins TRBV11-2 and TRBJ1-2; 9 nucleotides align to TRBD1. V shed 4 bases and J 8 bases; nucleotides not matched to a gene: 8. The CDR3 has 14 amino acids. CDR1 is SGHAT, CDR2 FQNNGV, per germline. The CDR3 here is CASSYRDREGGYTF. The CDR3 nucleotides read TGTGCCAGCAGCTATCGGGACAGGGAAGGAGGCTACACCTTC.

The V and J genes are TRBV6-9 and TRBJ1-6; D may be TRBD1 (5 bases). This CDR3 spans 13 amino acids. Germline V CDR1 and CDR2: MNHGY, SVAAGI. V lost 8 bases and J 6 bases, leaving 11 bases between the germline ends. The CDR3 protein is CASHGQGNSPLHF. Here the CDR3 DNA reads TGTGCCAGCCACGGCCAGGGTAATTCACCCCTCCACTTT.

The gene calls are TRBV7-2 and TRBJ1-5; D perhaps matches TRBD1 (5 bases). This CDR3 comprises 16 residues. The germline V gene encodes CDR1 SGHTA and CDR2 FQGNSA. The ends were cut back, 8 bases at V and 1 base at J, with 18 bases in the middle. CDR3 in DNA: TGTGCCAGCGCCGGGGGACGGGGGGGAAGCAATCAGCCCCAGCATTTT. Its protein product is CASAGGRGGSNQPQHF.

The rearrangement joins TRBV18 to TRBJ1-2; 10 bases are a match to TRBD1. The CDR3 has 15 residues. Germline trimming cut 3 bases from V and 4 bases from J; bases unmatched to any gene: 5. Germline V gene sequence: CDR1 KGHSH, CDR2 LQKENI. CDR3 bases: TGTGCCAGCTCACCGGGACAGGGGAAGATCTATGGCTACACCTTC. This codes for CASSPGQGKIYGYTF. Variable domain in full (rest from reference TRBV18 and TRBJ1-2): NAGVMQNPRHLVRRRGQEARLRCSPMKGHSHVYWYRQLPEEGLKFMVYLQKENIIDESGMPKERFSAEFPKEGPSILRIQQVVRGDSAAYFCASSPGQGKIYGYTFGSGTRLTVV.

The genes are TRBV5-1 and TRBJ1-1, with unresolved D. Germline V gene lookup returns CDR1 SGHRS and CDR2 YFSETQ. This CDR3 has 14 amino acids. With 2 bases removed from V and 2 bases from J, the gap between germline ends came to 10 bases. Written as DNA, the CDR3 is TGCGCCAGCAGCTTTAGGACGGTCAACACTGAAGCTTTCTTT. This encodes CASSFRTVNTEAFF.

The V and J genes are TRBV4-2 and TRBJ1-5; TRBD1 aligns across 7 bases. Germline values: CDR1 LGHNA, CDR2 YNFKEQ. Unmatched junction bases numbered 10, after V lost 0 bases and J lost 2 bases. This CDR3 comprises 18 residues. The CDR3 bases are TGTGCCAGCAGCCAAGATCGTAGGGGGCGCGTATGCAATCAGCCCCAGCATTTT. Its translation: CASSQDRRGRVCNQPQHF.

The gene calls are TRBV7-9 and TRBJ2-1, with 8 bases fitting TRBD2. The CDR3 has 14 amino acids. Germline CDR1 SEHNR, CDR2 FQNEAQ (reference sequence). With 4 bases clipped from V and 8 bases from J, the junction kept 7 bases outside the gene matches. The CDR3 bases are TGTGCCAGCAGCTCGATTACTAGCGGTCATGAGCAGTTCTTC. Its translation is CASSSITSGHEQFF.

The chain recombines TRBV18 with TRBJ2-7; 11 bases fit TRBD1. J lost 5 bases, V lost 3 bases, and 9 bases had no gene match. The CDR3 has 16 amino acids. Germline V gene sequence: CDR1 KGHSH, CDR2 LQKENI. CDR3 loop: CASSPQKDRGLHEQYF. CDR3 sequence (DNA): TGTGCCAGCTCACCCCAAAAGGACAGGGGGCTCCACGAGCAGTACTTC. Combining the CDR3 with reference TRBV18 and TRBJ2-7 gives the whole variable domain NAGVMQNPRHLVRRRGQEARLRCSPMKGHSHVYWYRQLPEEGLKFMVYLQKENIIDESGMPKERFSAEFPKEGPSILRIQQVVRGDSAAYFCASSPQKDRGLHEQYFGPGTRLTVT.

The J gene is TRBJ1-4, the V gene TRBV11-2, with TRBD1 identical over 10 bases. Germline CDR1 reads SGHAT; CDR2 reads FQNNGV. The CDR3 sequence is 14 residues long. Trimming cost V 5 bases and J 8 bases; bases outside gene matches: 5. The CDR3 DNA reads TGTGCCAGCAGCCCGGGACAGGGGAGCGAAAAACTGTTTTTT. It translates to CASSPGQGSEKLFF.

The CDR3 DNA reads TGCGCCAGCAGTCAATCTTGGGGAATAGATACGCAGTATTTT. It encodes CASSQSWGIDTQYF. This chain joins TRBV23-1 and TRBJ2-3; no firm D call. TRBV23-1 is designated an ORF whose function remains uncertain. This CDR3 has 14 residues. The V and J ends lost 0 bases and 5 bases respectively, with 9 bases between them.

In its sample, this clone was seen once. The V call is TRBV14, the J call TRBJ2-2; D is unresolved. V lost 1 base and J lost 7, with 10 bases in between. The CDR3 totals 14 residues. From germline, CDR1 is SGHDN and CDR2 FVKESK. CDR3 residues: CASSQVLTFGELFF. The CDR3 bases are TGTGCCAGCAGCCAAGTACTCACTTTCGGGGAGCTGTTTTTT.